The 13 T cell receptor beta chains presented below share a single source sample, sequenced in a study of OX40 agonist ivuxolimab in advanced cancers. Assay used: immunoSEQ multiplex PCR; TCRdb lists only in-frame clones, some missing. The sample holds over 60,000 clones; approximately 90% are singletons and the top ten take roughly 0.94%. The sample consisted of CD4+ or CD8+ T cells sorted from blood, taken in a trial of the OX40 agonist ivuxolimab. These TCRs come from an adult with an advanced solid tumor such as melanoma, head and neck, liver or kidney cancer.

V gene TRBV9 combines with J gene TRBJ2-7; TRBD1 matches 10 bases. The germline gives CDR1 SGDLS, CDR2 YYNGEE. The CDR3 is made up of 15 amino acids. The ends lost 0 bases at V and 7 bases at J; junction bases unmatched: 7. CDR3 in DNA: TGTGCCAGCAGCGTAGCTGAGGGACAGGGGAGGGAGCAGTACTTC. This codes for CASSVAEGQGREQYF.

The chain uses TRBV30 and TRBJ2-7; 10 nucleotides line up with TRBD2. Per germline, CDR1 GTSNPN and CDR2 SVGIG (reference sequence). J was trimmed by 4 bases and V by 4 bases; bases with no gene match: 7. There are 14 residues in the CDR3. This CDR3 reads CAWTLASGSYEQYF. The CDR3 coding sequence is TGTGCCTGGACCTTGGCTAGCGGGAGTTACGAGCAGTACTTC.

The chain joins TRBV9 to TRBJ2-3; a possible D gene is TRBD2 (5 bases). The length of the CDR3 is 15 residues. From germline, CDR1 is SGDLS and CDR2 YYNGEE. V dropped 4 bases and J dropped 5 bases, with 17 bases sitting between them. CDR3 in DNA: TGTGCCAGCAGCTTAAGTCCGGACTTGGGAGATACGCAGTATTTT. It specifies CASSLSPDLGDTQYF.

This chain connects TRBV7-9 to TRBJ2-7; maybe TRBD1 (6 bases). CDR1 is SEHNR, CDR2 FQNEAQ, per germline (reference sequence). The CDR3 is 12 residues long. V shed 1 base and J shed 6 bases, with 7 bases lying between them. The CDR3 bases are TGTGCCAGCAGCTTAGTCAGGGGCGAGCAGTACTTC. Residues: CASSLVRGEQYF.

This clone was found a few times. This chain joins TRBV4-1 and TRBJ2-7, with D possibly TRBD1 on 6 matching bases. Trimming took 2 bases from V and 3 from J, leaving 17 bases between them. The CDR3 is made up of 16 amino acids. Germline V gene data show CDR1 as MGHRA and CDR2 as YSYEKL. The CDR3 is CASSQRQSGQNYEQYF. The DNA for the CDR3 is TGCGCCAGCAGCCAAAGACAGTCGGGACAAAACTACGAGCAGTACTTC.

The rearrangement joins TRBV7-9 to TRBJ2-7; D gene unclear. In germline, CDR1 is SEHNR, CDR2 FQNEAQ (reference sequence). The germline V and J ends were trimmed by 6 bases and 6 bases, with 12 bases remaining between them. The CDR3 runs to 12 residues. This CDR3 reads CASRLRSGEQYF. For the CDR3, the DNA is TGTGCCAGCAGATTAAGGTCCGGCGAGCAGTACTTC. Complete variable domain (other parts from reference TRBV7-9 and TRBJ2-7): DTGVSQNPRHKITKRGQNVTFRCDPISEHNRLYWYRQTLGQGPEFLTYFQNEAQLEKSRLLSDRFSAERPKGSFSTLEIQRTEQGDSAMYLCASRLRSGEQYFGPGTRLTVT.

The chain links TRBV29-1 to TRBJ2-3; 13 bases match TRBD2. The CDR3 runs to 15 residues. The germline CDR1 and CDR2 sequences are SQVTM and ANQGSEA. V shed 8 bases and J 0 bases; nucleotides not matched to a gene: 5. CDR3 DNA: TGCAGCCTGACGGGACTAGCGGGGAGCACAGATACGCAGTATTTT. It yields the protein CSLTGLAGSTDTQYF.

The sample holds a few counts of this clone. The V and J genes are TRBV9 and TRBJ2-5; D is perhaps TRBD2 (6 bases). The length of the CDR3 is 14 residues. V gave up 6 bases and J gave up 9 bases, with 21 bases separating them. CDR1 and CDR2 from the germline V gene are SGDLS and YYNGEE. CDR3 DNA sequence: TGTGCCAGCACCCTAGGGGACTCCTACCAGGCCCAGTACTTC. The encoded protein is CASTLGDSYQAQYF.

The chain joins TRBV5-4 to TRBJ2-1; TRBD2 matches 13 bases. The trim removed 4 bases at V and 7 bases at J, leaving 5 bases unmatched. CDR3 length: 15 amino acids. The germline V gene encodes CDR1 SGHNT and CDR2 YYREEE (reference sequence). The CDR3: CASSPGTSGNNEQFF. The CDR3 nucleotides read TGTGCCAGCAGCCCCGGGACTAGCGGGAATAATGAGCAGTTCTTC.

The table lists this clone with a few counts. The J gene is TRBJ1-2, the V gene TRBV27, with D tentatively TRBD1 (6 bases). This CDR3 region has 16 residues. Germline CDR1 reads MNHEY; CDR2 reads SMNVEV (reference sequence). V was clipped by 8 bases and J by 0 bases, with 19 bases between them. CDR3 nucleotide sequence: TGTGCCAGCCAAAGCTTGGGGGCAGACGCTAACTATGGCTACACCTTC. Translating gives CASQSLGADANYGYTF.

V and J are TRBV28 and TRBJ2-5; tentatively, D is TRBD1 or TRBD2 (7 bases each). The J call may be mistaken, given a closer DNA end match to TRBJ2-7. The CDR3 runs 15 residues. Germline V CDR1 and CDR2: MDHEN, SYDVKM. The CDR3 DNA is TGTGCCAGCAGTTCCCAGGGGGGGGACACCTACGAGCAGTACTTC. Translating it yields CASSSQGGDTYEQYF.

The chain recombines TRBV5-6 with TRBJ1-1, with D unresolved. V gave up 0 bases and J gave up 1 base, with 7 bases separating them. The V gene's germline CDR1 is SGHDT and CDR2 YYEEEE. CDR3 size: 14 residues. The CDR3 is CASSLGRTNTEAFF. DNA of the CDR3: TGTGCCAGCAGCTTGGGCCGGACGAACACTGAAGCTTTCTTT.

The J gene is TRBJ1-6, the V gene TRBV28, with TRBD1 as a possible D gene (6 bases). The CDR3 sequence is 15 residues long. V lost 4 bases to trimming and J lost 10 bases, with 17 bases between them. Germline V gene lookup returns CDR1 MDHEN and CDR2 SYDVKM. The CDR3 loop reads CASSYRESFRSPLHF. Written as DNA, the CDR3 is TGTGCCAGCAGTTACAGGGAAAGCTTTCGATCACCCCTCCACTTT.